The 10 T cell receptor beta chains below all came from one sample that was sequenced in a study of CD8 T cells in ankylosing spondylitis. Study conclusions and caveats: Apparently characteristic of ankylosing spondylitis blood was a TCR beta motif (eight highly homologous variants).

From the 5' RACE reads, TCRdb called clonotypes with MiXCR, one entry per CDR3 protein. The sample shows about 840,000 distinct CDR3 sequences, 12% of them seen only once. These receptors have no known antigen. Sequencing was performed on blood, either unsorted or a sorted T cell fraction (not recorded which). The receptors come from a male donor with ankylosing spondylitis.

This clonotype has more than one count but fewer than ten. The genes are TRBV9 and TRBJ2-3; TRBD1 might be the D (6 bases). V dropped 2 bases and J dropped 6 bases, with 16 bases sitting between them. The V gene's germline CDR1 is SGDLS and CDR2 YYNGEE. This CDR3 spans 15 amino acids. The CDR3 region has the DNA TGTGCCAGCAGCGTGGGGGCTTGGCAGTACGATACGCAGTATTTT. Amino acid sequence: CASSVGAWQYDTQYF.

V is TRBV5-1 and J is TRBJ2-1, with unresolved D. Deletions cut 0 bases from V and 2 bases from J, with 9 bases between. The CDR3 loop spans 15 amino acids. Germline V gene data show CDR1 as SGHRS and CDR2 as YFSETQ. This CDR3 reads CASSLEGAPYNEQFF. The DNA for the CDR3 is TGCGCCAGCAGCTTGGAAGGAGCCCCCTACAATGAGCAGTTCTTC.

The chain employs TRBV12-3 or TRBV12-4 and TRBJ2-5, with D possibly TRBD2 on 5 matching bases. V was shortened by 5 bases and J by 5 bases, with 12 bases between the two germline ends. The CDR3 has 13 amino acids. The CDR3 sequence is CASSPVWRETQYF. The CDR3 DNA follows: TGTGCCAGCAGTCCGGTCTGGAGGGAGACCCAGTACTTC.

The CDR3 DNA sequence: TGTGCCAGCAGTTACGGTTCCAATCGGGGGACTGAAGCTTTCTTT. This codes for CASSYGSNRGTEAFF. The genes are TRBV6-2 or TRBV6-3 and TRBJ1-1; possibly TRBD1 for D (5 bases). The germline gives CDR1 MNHEY, CDR2 SVGEGT. There are 15 residues in the CDR3. With 2 bases removed from V and 5 bases from J, the gap between germline ends came to 15 bases.

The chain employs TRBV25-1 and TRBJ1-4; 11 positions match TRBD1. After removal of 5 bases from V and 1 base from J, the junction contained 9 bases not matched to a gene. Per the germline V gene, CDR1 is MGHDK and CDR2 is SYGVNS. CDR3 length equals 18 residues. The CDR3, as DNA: TGTGCCAGCAGTTCTTGGACAGGGGGCTCTTTAACTAATGAAAAACTGTTTTTT. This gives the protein CASSSWTGGSLTNEKLFF.

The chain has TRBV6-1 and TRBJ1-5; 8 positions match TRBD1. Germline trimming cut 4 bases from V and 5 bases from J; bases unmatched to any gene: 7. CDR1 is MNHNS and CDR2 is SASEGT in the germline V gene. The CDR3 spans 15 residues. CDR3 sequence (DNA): TGTGCCAGCAGTGGCGCGACAGGGGATGATCAGCCCCAGCATTTT. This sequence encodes CASSGATGDDQPQHF.

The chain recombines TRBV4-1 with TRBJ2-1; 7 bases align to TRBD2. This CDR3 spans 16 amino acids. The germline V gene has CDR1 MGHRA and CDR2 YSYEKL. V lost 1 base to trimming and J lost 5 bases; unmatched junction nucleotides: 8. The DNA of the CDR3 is TGCGCCAGCAGCCAAGGAAACGGGAGGCCCCACAATGAGCAGTTCTTC. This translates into CASSQGNGRPHNEQFF.

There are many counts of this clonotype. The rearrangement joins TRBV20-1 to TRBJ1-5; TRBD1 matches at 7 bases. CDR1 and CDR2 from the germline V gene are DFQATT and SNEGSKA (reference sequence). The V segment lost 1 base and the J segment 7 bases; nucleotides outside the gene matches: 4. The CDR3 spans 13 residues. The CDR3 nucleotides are TGCAGTGCTAGAGTTACAGGGGACCAGCCCCAGCATTTT. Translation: CSARVTGDQPQHF.

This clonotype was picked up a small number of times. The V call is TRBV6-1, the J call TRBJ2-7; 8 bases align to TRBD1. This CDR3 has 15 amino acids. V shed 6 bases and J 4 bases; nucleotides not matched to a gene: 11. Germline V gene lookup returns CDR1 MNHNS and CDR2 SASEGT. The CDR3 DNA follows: TGTGCCAGCAGCAGCACCGGGACAGGCCTTTACGAGCAGTACTTC. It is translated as CASSSTGTGLYEQYF.

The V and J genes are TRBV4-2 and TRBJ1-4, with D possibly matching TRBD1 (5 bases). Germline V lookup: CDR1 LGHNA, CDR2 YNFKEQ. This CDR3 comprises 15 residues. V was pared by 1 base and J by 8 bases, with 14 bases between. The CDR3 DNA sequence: TGTGCCAGCAGCCAAGTCCTCGGGGCTGGGGAAAAACTGTTTTTT. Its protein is CASSQVLGAGEKLFF.